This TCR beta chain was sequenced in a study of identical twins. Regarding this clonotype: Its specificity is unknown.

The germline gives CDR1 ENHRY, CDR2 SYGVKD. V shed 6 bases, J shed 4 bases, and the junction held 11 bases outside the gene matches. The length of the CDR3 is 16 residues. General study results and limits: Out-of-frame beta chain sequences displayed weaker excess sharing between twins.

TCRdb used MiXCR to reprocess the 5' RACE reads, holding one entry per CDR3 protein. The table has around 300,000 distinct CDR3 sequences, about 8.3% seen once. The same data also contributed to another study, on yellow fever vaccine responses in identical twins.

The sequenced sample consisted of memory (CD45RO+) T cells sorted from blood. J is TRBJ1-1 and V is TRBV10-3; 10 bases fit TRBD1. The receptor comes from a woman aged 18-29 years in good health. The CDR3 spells CAIREGQGGFSTEAFF. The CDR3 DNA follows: TGTGCCATCAGGGAAGGACAGGGGGGTTTCAGCACTGAAGCTTTCTTT.